The rows below give T cell receptor beta chains drawn from one sample of a study of T cells in Graves' hyperthyroidism and ophthalmopathy. Each CDR3 protein gets one entry after TCRdb re-called the multiplex PCR reads with MiXCR. This table holds approximately 690,000 distinct CDR3 sequences, 14% found once. Sequencing was performed on blood. These receptors were taken from a woman aged 45-65 years with Graves' ophthalmopathy. CDR3s include the opening cysteine and the closing phenylalanine or tryptophan. D genes are given only for firm matches. Clone sizes are given selectively: once, few, many, or a class where the clone is expanded.

v_call,d_call,j_call,clone_size,cdr3_nt,cdr3_aa
TRBV2,.,TRBJ2-7,.,TGTGCCAGCAGCCATGACGGAGAGGAGCAGTACTTC,CASSHDGEEQYF
TRBV11-3,TRBD1,TRBJ1-1,many,TGTGCCAGCAGCTTAGGACAGGGGGCCGACACTGAAGCTTTCTTT,CASSLGQGADTEAFF
TRBV20-1,TRBD1,TRBJ2-3,many,TGCAGTGCTAGAGATCCGGGGACAGTACTTAACACAGATACGCAGTATTTT,CSARDPGTVLNTDTQYF
TRBV20-1,TRBD2,TRBJ2-1,many,TGCAGTGCTAGTGGGGGACTAGCGAGGTCCTACAATGAGCAGTTCTTC,CSASGGLARSYNEQFF
TRBV15,.,TRBJ2-1,.,TGTGCCACCAGCAGTGATAGCCGAAACAATGAGCAGTTCTTC,CATSSDSRNNEQFF
TRBV11-2,TRBD2,TRBJ2-5,.,TGTGCCAGCAGGCTACTAGCGGGAGAAGAGACCCAGTACTTC,CASRLLAGEETQYF
TRBV28,TRBD2,TRBJ2-1,many,TGTGCCAGCAGCCAAGCGGGACTCCCTCACAATGAGCAGTTCTTC,CASSQAGLPHNEQFF
TRBV12-3/TRBV12-4,.,TRBJ1-2,many,TGTGCCAGCAGTTTCGGATCGGGGGGTAACTATGGCTACACCTTC,CASSFGSGGNYGYTF
TRBV20-1,TRBD2,TRBJ2-7,many,TGCAGTGCTGAGTGGGCGGGAGGGTACGAGCAGTACTTC,CSAEWAGGYEQYF
TRBV11-3,TRBD2,TRBJ2-2,many,TGTGCCAGCAGCTCAGGACTAGCGGGAGGGCACGCCGGGGAGCTGTTTTTT,CASSSGLAGGHAGELFF
TRBV7-2,.,TRBJ1-1,many,TGTGCCAGCAGCGTAACGATGAACACTGAAGCTTTCTTT,CASSVTMNTEAFF
TRBV11-3,.,TRBJ2-5,many,TGTGCCAGCAGCTCGGGACGCCGCTCGGAGACCCAGTACTTC,CASSSGRRSETQYF
TRBV6-2/TRBV6-3,.,TRBJ1-2,many,TGTGCCAGCAGTTACTTGTCTCCACAGCGCTATGGCTACACCTTC,CASSYLSPQRYGYTF
TRBV13,.,TRBJ2-5,many,TGTGCCAGCAGCGGGAGTCCCCAAGAGACCCAGTACTTC,CASSGSPQETQYF
TRBV7-8,.,TRBJ1-5,many,TGTGCCAGCAGCCTGGACAGCCTCAATCAGCCCCAGCATTTT,CASSLDSLNQPQHF
TRBV19,.,TRBJ2-4,.,TGTGCCAGTAGTACCCGACAGGTGCTAGCCAAAAACATTCAGTACTTC,CASSTRQVLAKNIQYF
TRBV7-8,TRBD2,TRBJ2-1,many,TGTGCCAGCAGCCCCCCGATGGGGGGGTACAATGAGCAGTTCTTC,CASSPPMGGYNEQFF
TRBV28,.,TRBJ2-4,many,TGTGCCAGCAGTCTCCTCGGGGCGGCCAAAAACATTCAGTACTTC,CASSLLGAAKNIQYF
TRBV7-6,TRBD2,TRBJ2-2,.,TGTGCCAGCAGCTTTACTAGCGGGAGACACACCGGGGAGCTGTTTTTT,CASSFTSGRHTGELFF
TRBV13,TRBD2,TRBJ2-3,many,TGTGCCAGCAGCCTCGGGACTAGCGGGAGGAGGGAAGATACGCAGTATTTT,CASSLGTSGRREDTQYF
TRBV11-3,.,TRBJ2-2,.,TGTGCCAGCAGCCAGGACAGAAGTTTTACCGGGGAGCTGTTTTTT,CASSQDRSFTGELFF
TRBV3-1,.,TRBJ1-1,many,TGTGCCAGCAGATCTGGACCGCCGAACACTGAAGCTTTCTTT,CASRSGPPNTEAFF